This T cell receptor (beta chain) was captured by sequencing in a study of CD8+ T cells in alopecia areata. Study-level information: Oral tofacitinib (5 to 10 mg twice daily) was administered to treated patients.

Notes on the study in general: Scalp and blood retained many expanded lesional clones during tofacitinib. Expanded CD8+ clones among the top 100, as well as scalp clonality, were significantly decreased by tofacitinib. Especially in alopecia totalis/universalis, lesional scalp showed greater clonality than normal scalp did.

Treatment here: oral pan-JAK inhibitor, 5-10 mg twice daily. V was clipped by 0 bases and J by 5 bases; unmatched bases: 4. Germline V gene data show CDR1 as SGHDT and CDR2 as YYEEEE. This CDR3 has 15 amino acids. In the case of this clone: Its matching antigen is unknown.

Following RNA extraction, reverse transcription yielded cDNA that acted as the sequencing template. Generated by immunoSEQ multiplex PCR, the TCRdb table keeps only in-frame clones and is missing some. The profile shows 190,000 or so clones, under 60% of them singletons. V usage is TRBV5-6 and J usage is TRBJ2-5, with TRBD2 matching over 10 bases. The material sequenced was CD8+ T cells sorted from blood, taken at week 24, from a patient treated with tofacitinib. This TCR was recovered from a human donor with alopecia areata. Written as DNA, the CDR3 is TGTGCCAGCAGCTTGGCACTAGCGGGGTGGGAGACCCAGTACTTC. This encodes CASSLALAGWETQYF.